Listed below are T cell receptor beta chains from one sample, sequenced in a study of identical twins. TCRdb reprocessed the 5' RACE reads via MiXCR and lists one record per CDR3 protein. The sample has 240,000 or so distinct CDR3 sequences, about 10% seen once. Sequencing input: memory T cells sorted from blood. The receptors stem from a man aged 50 or older in good health. Both conserved end residues are part of each CDR3. A D gene is named only where the DNA matches it firmly. Part of the rows lack a size; the others show once, few, many or a class for expanded clones.

v_call	d_call	clone_size	j_call	cdr3_nt	cdr3_aa
TRBV20-1	TRBD2	many	TRBJ2-1	TGCAGTGCTAGTGACGCTAGCGGGGCTAATGAGCAGTTCTTC	CSASDASGANEQFF
TRBV6-2/TRBV6-3	TRBD2	many	TRBJ2-7	TGTGCCAGCAGTTACCCCGGGGGGTCCTACGAGCAGTACTTC	CASSYPGGSYEQYF
TRBV7-8	.	.	TRBJ2-2	TGTGCCAGCAGCTTAGCTAGGTCCTACACCGGGGAGCTGTTTTTT	CASSLARSYTGELFF
TRBV20-1	TRBD2	.	TRBJ2-1	TGCAGTGCATCCCGAACGGCTAGCGGGAGTTTCAATGAGCAGTTCTTC	CSASRTASGSFNEQFF
TRBV28	.	many	TRBJ2-1	TGTGCCAGCAGTTTCGGGATGACAGGCAGGGGCAGGGGCACCTACAATGAGCAGTTCTTC	CASSFGMTGRGRGTYNEQFF
TRBV29-1	.	many	TRBJ2-7	TGCAGCGTTGAGTCAGGGCGATACGAGCAGTACTTC	CSVESGRYEQYF
TRBV30	TRBD1	.	TRBJ2-7	TGTGCCTGGGATCGGGACAGTAATTCCGAGCAGTACTTC	CAWDRDSNSEQYF
TRBV9	.	.	TRBJ1-3	TGTGCCAGCAGCGTAGAAACCGCGCCTGGAAACACCACATATTTT	CASSVETAPGNTTYF
TRBV5-5	.	many	TRBJ2-3	TGTGCCAGCAGCTTGGACAGATGGACGGATACGCAGTATTTT	CASSLDRWTDTQYF
TRBV12-3/TRBV12-4	TRBD2	.	TRBJ2-1	TGTGCCAGCAGTTTGTTAGCGGGGACTGGAAATGAGCAGTTCTTC	CASSLLAGTGNEQFF
TRBV28	.	few	TRBJ2-1	TGTGCCAGCAGCTCGGTGGGGGCCCACCTCTACAATGAGCAGTTCTTC	CASSSVGAHLYNEQFF
TRBV27	.	few	TRBJ2-1	TGTGCCAGCAGTTTGGGCCCCGGAAACTACAATGAGCAGTTCTTC	CASSLGPGNYNEQFF
TRBV12-3/TRBV12-4	TRBD1	many	TRBJ2-6	TGTGCCAGCAGTTTCGACAGGGTCACCAACGTCCTGACTTTC	CASSFDRVTNVLTF
TRBV9	TRBD2	few	TRBJ2-3	TGTGCCAGCAGCGTCATAGCGGGAGGTGGCACAGATACGCAGTATTTT	CASSVIAGGGTDTQYF
TRBV24-1	TRBD2	few	TRBJ2-7	TGTGCCACCAGTGATCCCCCGGGGGGCGAGCAGTACTTC	CATSDPPGGEQYF
TRBV2	.	many	TRBJ2-2	TGTGCCAGCAGTGGCGGGGGCCCGAACACCGGGGAGCTGTTTTTT	CASSGGGPNTGELFF
TRBV6-2/TRBV6-3	.	many	TRBJ2-1	TGTGCCAGCAGAGCCCTCGCTACTCGGACCTTCAATGAGCAGTTCTTC	CASRALATRTFNEQFF
TRBV5-1	.	few	TRBJ2-3	TGCGCCACCTCGCAGACAGTCACAGATACGCAGTATTTT	CATSQTVTDTQYF
TRBV3-1	.	.	TRBJ2-7	TGTGCCAGCAGCCAGACAGATACCTACGAGCAGTACTTC	CASSQTDTYEQYF
TRBV6-5	.	few	TRBJ2-1	TGTGCCAGCAGTTACTCGTCGGGCGGGACTGACTCCTACAATGAGCAGTTCTTC	CASSYSSGGTDSYNEQFF
TRBV7-9	TRBD2	many	TRBJ2-7	TGTGCCAGCAGCTTAGGGTTTAGCGGGAGACACGAGCAGTACTTC	CASSLGFSGRHEQYF
TRBV12-3/TRBV12-4	.	few	TRBJ2-3	TGTGCCAGCAGTTTAAGGCGGTCTAGCACAGATACGCAGTATTTT	CASSLRRSSTDTQYF
TRBV12-3/TRBV12-4	.	many	TRBJ2-2	TGTGCCAGCAGTTTATGGGGGGCGCGGAACACCGGGGAGCTGTTTTTT	CASSLWGARNTGELFF
TRBV5-1	.	many	TRBJ1-5	TGCGCCAGCAGCTTCGGGGCAGGGAGTCAGCCCCAGCATTTT	CASSFGAGSQPQHF
TRBV6-2/TRBV6-3	.	.	TRBJ1-1	TGTGCGGCGCGGCAGCCGGACACTGAAGCTTTCTTT	CAARQPDTEAFF
TRBV5-1	.	many	TRBJ2-5	TGCGCCAGCAGCTCGCAGCAGGGGTTCCAAGAGACCCAGTACTTC	CASSSQQGFQETQYF
TRBV19	.	.	TRBJ2-5	TGTGCCAGTAGCTCCACCCATCAAGAGACCCAGTACTTC	CASSSTHQETQYF
TRBV5-1	.	few	TRBJ2-7	TGCGCCAGCAGCTTGGCCGGAGGGGCCCCCTACGAGCAGTACTTC	CASSLAGGAPYEQYF
TRBV11-2	TRBD2	many	TRBJ2-7	TGTGCCAGCAGCCCACCTAGCGGACGCTCCTACGAGCAGTACTTC	CASSPPSGRSYEQYF